Presented here are 12 T cell receptor beta chains from one specimen sequenced in a study of shared T cell receptors in the human thymus listed by TCRdb under 2021. The method was the immunoSEQ multiplex PCR assay. The clones in this table, taken by TCRdb from immuneACCESS, are in-frame only. Not every clone is retained; where verified, under half of the shortfall comes from an unresolved V gene, and the cause of the rest is unknown. The sample records approximately 730,000 clones, approximately 83% of which are singletons. Together, the top ten hold 0.008% to 0.011% of the sample. These data were also filed under a second study, of human thymus T cells.

What was sequenced was thymocytes. The source is a girl in the first two years of life with a congenital heart defect. Donor details come from another sample of the same person, matched by shared clones.

The V and J genes are TRBV5-4 and TRBJ2-1; D unresolved. V lost 1 base to trimming and J lost 3 bases, with 14 bases between them. The germline CDR1 and CDR2 sequences are SGHNT and YYREEE (reference sequence). The CDR3 runs 16 residues. The CDR3 bases are TGTGCCAGCAGCTTGCCCCGCGGTAGCTTCTACAATGAGCAGTTCTTC. This encodes CASSLPRGSFYNEQFF. The full variable domain, with the rest looked up from reference TRBV5-4 and TRBJ2-1, is ETGVTQSPTHLIKTRGQQVTLRCSSQSGHNTVSWYQQALGQGPQFIFQYYREEENGRGNFPPRFSGLQFPNYSSELNVNALELDDSALYLCASSLPRGSFYNEQFFGPGTRLTVL.

J is TRBJ2-7 and V is TRBV5-4; TRBD1 matches at 8 bases. After removal of 4 bases from V and 4 bases from J, the junction contained 13 bases not matched to a gene. Germline CDR1 is SGHNT and CDR2 is YYREEE (reference sequence). The CDR3 sequence is 16 residues long. CDR3 sequence reads: CASSPSRDRPRYEQYF. The CDR3 DNA follows: TGTGCCAGCAGCCCTTCCCGGGACAGGCCCCGATACGAGCAGTACTTC.

V usage is TRBV27 and J usage is TRBJ1-2; 7 nucleotides align to TRBD1. V was pared by 0 bases and J by 5 bases, with 15 bases of the junction left unmatched. Germline values: CDR1 MNHEY, CDR2 SMNVEV (reference sequence). The CDR3 length is 18 residues. The CDR3 loop reads CASSLSSDEGARNYGYTF. CDR3 sequence (DNA): TGTGCCAGCAGTTTATCCTCGGACGAGGGGGCCCGCAATTATGGCTACACCTTC.

This rearrangement joins TRBV19 to TRBJ1-2; TRBD1 might be the D (5 bases). This CDR3 region has 15 residues. The V end was cut by 3 bases, the J end by 3 bases, with 14 bases between. Germline loops: CDR1 LNHDA, CDR2 SQIVND (reference sequence). CDR3 residues: CASSIRQKLDYGYTF. CDR3 sequence (DNA): TGTGCCAGTAGTATCAGACAGAAACTGGACTATGGCTACACCTTC.

CDR3 nucleotides: TGTGCCAACGGACACTCCTACAATGAGCAGTTCTTC. Encoded protein: CANGHSYNEQFF. The chain joins TRBV10-3 to TRBJ2-1, with D possibly matching TRBD1 (5 bases). V was shortened by 10 bases and J by 0 bases, with 7 bases between the two germline ends. This CDR3 contains 12 residues. Germline CDR1 ENHRY, CDR2 SYGVKD.

V gene TRBV27 combines with J gene TRBJ1-2; D is possibly TRBD1 (5 bases). The CDR3 spans 14 residues. The V gene's germline CDR1 is MNHEY and CDR2 SMNVEV (reference sequence). V was trimmed by 6 bases and J by 6 bases, leaving 17 bases between them. In nucleotides, the CDR3 is TGTGCCAGCAGAAATCACAGGAGATCAGATGGCTACACCTTC. Its protein product is CASRNHRRSDGYTF.

The chain joins TRBV6-5 to TRBJ1-4; D call uncertain. V dropped 5 bases and J dropped 8 bases, with 9 bases sitting between them. The CDR3 consists of 12 residues. CDR1 and CDR2 (germline): MNHEY, SVGAGI. This chain's CDR3 is CASSHRGEKLFF. For the CDR3, the DNA is TGTGCCAGCAGTCATCGAGGGGAAAAACTGTTTTTT.

V is TRBV4-1 and J is TRBJ1-3, with TRBD1 as a possible D gene (5 bases). Germline V CDR1 and CDR2: MGHRA, YSYEKL. This CDR3 spans 17 amino acids. V lost 4 bases to trimming and J lost 0 bases, with 16 bases between them. The chain's CDR3 is CASSLRKGTDSGNTIYF. The CDR3 DNA is TGCGCCAGCAGCCTGAGGAAGGGGACTGACTCTGGAAACACCATATATTTT.

This clone was counted only a few times. This sequence joins TRBV5-5 and TRBJ1-2; D is possibly TRBD1 (5 bases). Germline V gene lookup returns CDR1 SGHKS and CDR2 YYEKEE (reference sequence). V was cut by 0 bases and J by 0 bases, with 21 bases left in between. The CDR3 runs 19 residues. The CDR3 coding sequence is TGTGCCAGCAGCTTGGAAACCGGACACGTAAGACCTTCTAACTATGGCTACACCTTC. Its protein is CASSLETGHVRPSNYGYTF.

The CDR3 region is CASRAGVLNSPLHF. DNA of the CDR3: TGTGCCAGCAGGGCCGGGGTCTTGAATTCACCCCTCCACTTT. V gene TRBV27 combines with J gene TRBJ1-6; D is uncertain. CDR3 length: 14 residues. With 6 bases removed from V and 7 bases from J, the gap between germline ends came to 13 bases. Germline loops: CDR1 MNHEY, CDR2 SMNVEV (reference sequence).

This rearrangement joins TRBV6-5 to TRBJ2-7, with D possibly matching TRBD2 (6 bases). The length of the CDR3 is 14 residues. V was pared by 6 bases and J by 4 bases, with 16 bases between. CDR1 and CDR2 from the germline V gene are MNHEY and SVGAGI. This chain's CDR3 is CASRRDLGGYEQYF. CDR3 bases: TGTGCCAGCAGAAGGGACCTCGGAGGGTACGAGCAGTACTTC.

A few counts support this clone. The chain couples TRBV10-3 to TRBJ2-2, with a weak D call TRBD2 (6 bases). The CDR3 has 13 residues. CDR1 ENHRY and CDR2 SYGVKD come from the germline V gene. V was cut by 10 bases and J by 1 base, with 10 bases left in between. The CDR3 DNA follows: TGTGCCACCGGACTACAGAACACCGGGGAGCTGTTTTTT. Translating it yields CATGLQNTGELFF.